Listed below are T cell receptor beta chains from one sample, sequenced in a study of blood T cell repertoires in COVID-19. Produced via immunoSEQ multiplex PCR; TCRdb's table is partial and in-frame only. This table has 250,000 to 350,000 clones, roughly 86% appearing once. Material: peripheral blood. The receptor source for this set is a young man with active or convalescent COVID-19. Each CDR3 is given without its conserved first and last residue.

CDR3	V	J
ASITGGGGEQF	TRBV6-6	TRBJ2-1
ASSRPTGPSYEQY	TRBV7-9	TRBJ2-7
ASKGQERTSGDGYTDTQY	TRBV19	TRBJ2-3
ASSKEISYGYT	TRBV7-8	TRBJ1-2
ASSFSPGQGHYGYT	TRBV7-8	TRBJ1-2
ASSWSDSYYGYT	TRBV5-6	TRBJ1-2
SATRLETQY	TRBV20-1	TRBJ2-5
ASSGTSPLPYNEQF	TRBV9	TRBJ2-1
ASSPDYTTGGY	TRBV9	TRBJ2-3
ASREDRTPYGYT	TRBV19	TRBJ1-2
ATSDPTSGPYNEQF	TRBV24-1	TRBJ2-1
ASSLAGGIGSPLH	TRBV7-2	TRBJ1-6
ASSQPGQGYEKLF	TRBV4-1	TRBJ1-4
ASSPKENNQPQH	TRBV18	TRBJ1-5
ASSPGQGTPGANVLT	TRBV7-2	TRBJ2-6
ASRPGTGVNGYT	TRBV27	TRBJ1-2
ASSQDPRTSGNTIY	TRBV4-3	TRBJ1-3
ASSQYSGGETQY	TRBV3-1/TRBV3-2	TRBJ2-5
ASSGETGELF	TRBV9	TRBJ2-2
ASSEGGGGQPQH	TRBV6-1	TRBJ1-5
AISGAGGDNSPLH	TRBV10-3	TRBJ1-6
ASTPDRMAGNTIY	TRBV9	TRBJ1-3
ASSFRGMNTEAF	TRBV5-4	TRBJ1-1
ASSSPVGELF	TRBV7-9	TRBJ2-2
ASGPGTGASPLH	TRBV12-5	TRBJ1-6
ASSAQESYGYT	TRBV13	TRBJ1-2
ASSQVTSGDTDTQY	TRBV3-1/TRBV3-2	TRBJ2-3
ASSHPTSGYEQY	TRBV3-1/TRBV3-2	TRBJ2-7